This TCR beta chain was identified during a study of graft-versus-host responses after intestinal transplantation. Overall study: After anti-thymocyte globulin induction, recipients took tacrolimus and steroids for roughly three years.

The CDR3 contains 15 residues. V lost 1 base and J lost 1; bases outside the gene matches: 2. The germline gives CDR1 KGHSH, CDR2 LQKENI. Assay: immunoSEQ multiplex PCR; the TCRdb copy retains only in-frame clones and omits some. The sample yields about 89,000 clones, 91% seen once. As regards this clone: Antigen specificity is unknown.

Source: unstimulated CD4+ T cells sorted from spleen or lymph node cells, taken before intestinal transplant. The chain couples TRBV18 to TRBJ1-1; TRBD1 matches 8 bases. The receptor was derived from a human donor who received an intestinal transplant. DNA of the CDR3: TGTGCCAGCTCACCACGGACAGGGCAGAACACTGAAGCTTTCTTT. As protein: CASSPRTGQNTEAFF.